The 16 T cell receptor beta chains below all came from one sample that was sequenced in a study of T cell repertoires in cytomegalovirus infection. TCRdb used MiXCR to reprocess the reads, holding one entry per CDR3 protein. This sample has hundreds of thousands of distinct CDR3 sequences, with about 33% found just once. These TCRs' antigens remain unknown. The sequences come from cultured CD8+ T cells from PBMCs, collected from culture after CMV antigen stimulation. The receptors shown here come from a human donor in good health (CMV status not recorded). Some clones in this sample may be carry-over from other donors' samples.

The chain links TRBV7-6 to TRBJ2-3; D possibly matches TRBD1 or TRBD2 (5 bases each). With 4 bases removed from V and 1 base from J, the gap between germline ends came to 21 bases. This CDR3 has 18 residues. Germline V gives CDR1 SGHVS, CDR2 FNYEAQ. The CDR3 DNA reads as TGTGCCAGCAGCTATAACCCTATAACCATGGGGGGCACAGATACGCAGTATTTT. This encodes CASSYNPITMGGTDTQYF.

The chain recombines TRBV6-5 with TRBJ2-5; 7 positions agree with TRBD1. The J segment lost 4 bases and the V segment lost 5 bases, leaving 7 bases of the junction unmatched. CDR1 MNHEY and CDR2 SVGAGI come from the germline V gene. There are 14 residues in the CDR3. The CDR3: CASSQTGVRETQYF. The CDR3 DNA reads as TGTGCCAGCAGTCAAACAGGGGTTCGAGAGACCCAGTACTTC.

V usage is TRBV15 and J usage is TRBJ2-3; D gene uncertain. Trimming cost V 5 bases and J 3 bases, with 12 bases left between them. This CDR3 has 14 residues. Germline V lookup: CDR1 LNHNV, CDR2 YYDKDF (reference sequence). CDR3 protein: CATSLLRLTDTQYF. CDR3 DNA sequence: TGTGCCACCAGCCTGTTACGGCTTACAGATACGCAGTATTTT.

The CDR3 is CASSEALPAQRDRPYF. The CDR3 DNA is TGTGCCAGCAGTGAAGCGCTTCCCGCCCAGCGGGACAGGCCGTACTTC. The chain recombines TRBV2 with TRBJ2-7, with D possibly matching TRBD1 (8 bases). The CDR3 runs 16 residues. Germline V CDR1 and CDR2: SNHLY, FYNNEI. V was shortened by 0 bases and J by 12 bases, with 24 bases between the two germline ends.

This chain links TRBV7-6 with TRBJ2-7, with 8 bases identical to TRBD2. This CDR3 contains 14 residues. Germline trimming cut 5 bases from V and 3 bases from J; bases unmatched to any gene: 6. The germline V gene has CDR1 SGHVS and CDR2 FNYEAQ. CDR3 sequence (DNA): TGTGCCAGCAGCCCTCCACTAGCGGACTACGAGCAGTACGTC. The encoded protein is CASSPPLADYEQYV.

This clonotype ranks as large. This chain connects TRBV7-2 to TRBJ2-1; D may correspond to TRBD1 or TRBD2 (5 bases each). Germline V gene lookup returns CDR1 SGHTA and CDR2 FQGNSA. V lost 4 bases and J 6 bases, leaving 10 bases between the germline ends. This CDR3 has 13 amino acids. Here the CDR3 DNA reads TGTGCCAGCAGCTGGGGGTCCCTCAATGAGCAGTTCTTC. This codes for CASSWGSLNEQFF.

The table lists this clonotype with a few counts. This sequence joins TRBV12-3 or TRBV12-4 and TRBJ2-3, with D perhaps matching TRBD1 (5 bases). CDR3 length: 13 residues. Trimming left V 1 base short and J 10 bases short, with 12 bases between. The CDR3 DNA is TGTGCCAGCAGTTTAGGGCAGGGTAGTTCGCAGTATTTT. Translated: CASSLGQGSSQYF.

This clonotype was picked up many times. At one of its ends the junction is not consistent with the germline gene, which may arise from a read error. The chain carries TRBV7-7 and TRBJ1-3, with TRBD1 matching 8 bases. Germline CDR1 SSHAT, CDR2 FNYEAQ (reference sequence). The CDR3 spans 17 residues. Here the CDR3 reads CASSPGTGVHSGNTIYF. CDR3 coding DNA: TGTGCTAGCAGCCCCGGGACAGGAGTTCACTCTGGAAACACCATATATTTT.

This clonotype was seen ten or more times. The chain combines TRBV19 with TRBJ1-1; the D is unclear. CDR3 length: 13 amino acids. Germline V gene data show CDR1 as LNHDA and CDR2 as SQIVND (reference sequence). Trimming left V 5 bases short and J 1 base short, with 8 bases between. The CDR3 DNA sequence: TGTGCCAGTAGTGACTGGGAGAACACTGAAGCTTTCTTT. Amino acid sequence: CASSDWENTEAFF.

V gene TRBV27 combines with J gene TRBJ2-3; no clear D. Trimming shortened V by 8 bases and J by 2 bases, and 17 bases separated the two germline ends. Germline V gene sequence: CDR1 MNHEY, CDR2 SMNVEV (reference sequence). The CDR3 is 15 residues long. The CDR3 region is CASAAEPRYTDTQYF. As DNA, the CDR3 is TGTGCCAGCGCAGCCGAGCCTAGGTACACAGATACGCAGTATTTT.

V and J are TRBV7-6 and TRBJ2-7; D not certain. V was clipped by 8 bases and J by 1 base, with 9 bases between them. CDR3 length: 12 residues. CDR1 is SGHVS, CDR2 FNYEAQ, per germline. The DNA of the CDR3 is TGTGCCAGCGGTGGCGTTTCCTACGAGCAGTACGTC. The encoded protein is CASGGVSYEQYV.

This clonotype was recorded a few times. The chain uses TRBV24-1 and TRBJ2-5; the D is unclear. Trimming took off 0 bases at V and 0 bases at J, with 10 bases between the two ends. The CDR3 is 16 amino acids. Germline V gene lookup returns CDR1 KGHDR and CDR2 SFDVKD. In DNA form, the CDR3 reads TGTGCCACCAGTGATTTGAAGGACGGGTACCAAGAGACCCAGTACTTC. It is translated as CATSDLKDGYQETQYF.

This clonotype was picked up a small number of times. V gene TRBV5-6 combines with J gene TRBJ2-7; 7 bases fit TRBD1. V shed 5 bases and J 3 bases; nucleotides not matched to a gene: 14. CDR3 length: 16 amino acids. From germline, CDR1 is SGHDT and CDR2 YYEEEE. In DNA, the CDR3 is TGTGCCAGCAGTCTGTCGGTACAGGGGACCTTCTACGAGCAGTACGTC. Amino acid sequence: CASSLSVQGTFYEQYV.

A remark on this clonotype: At one of its ends the junction is not consistent with the germline gene, which may arise from a read error. The chain uses TRBV4-1 and TRBJ1-4; maybe TRBD1 (6 bases). The CDR3 runs 17 residues. Germline CDR1 MGHRA, CDR2 YSYEKL. CDR3 protein: CASSQEGGLVTNEKLFF. Written as DNA, the CDR3 is TGTGCCAGCAGCCAAGAGGGGGGCCTAGTGACTAATGAAAAACTGTTTTTT.

This clonotype was recorded many times. CDR3 sequence (DNA): TGTGCCAGCAGCCCTAGGGGGGAACGAACCGGGGAGCTGTTTTTT. Translated, it gives CASSPRGERTGELFF. This chain uses TRBV7-6 with TRBJ2-2, with D perhaps matching TRBD1 or TRBD2 (6 bases each). The V gene lost 5 bases and the J gene lost 5 bases, with 15 bases spanning the gap. The CDR3 is 15 amino acids. Looked up from germline, CDR1 is SGHVS and CDR2 is FNYEAQ.

This clonotype occurred many times. This could be a read error, since a much larger clone is one nucleotide away. This chain uses TRBV7-2 with TRBJ1-1; D ambiguous. CDR3 size: 12 residues. V lost 1 base and J 3 bases, leaving 3 bases between the germline ends. Looked up from germline, CDR1 is SGHTA and CDR2 is FQGNSA. Here the CDR3 reads CASSLDYTEAFF. The CDR3, as DNA: TGTGCCAGCAGCTTAGATTACACTGAAGCTTTCTTT.